The present T cell receptor beta chain was sequenced within a study of shared T cell receptors in the human thymus. Produced via immunoSEQ multiplex PCR; TCRdb's table is partial and in-frame only. Here the sample spans hundreds of thousands of clones, around 87% being singletons. The germline gives CDR1 MGHRA, CDR2 YSYEKL. This CDR3 contains 17 residues. These data are also associated with another study on human thymus T cells. That paper states: Apparent bias marked the V and J gene usage of thymic and blood repertoires.

J is TRBJ2-5 and V is TRBV4-1; 11 bases agree with TRBD2. Judging by the DNA end, TRBJ2-7 fits better; the J call may be wrong. This clonotype was sampled from a boy under two years old with a congenital heart defect. Sequencing used thymocytes. In nucleotides, the CDR3 is TGCGCCAGCAGCCAGTCGCTAGCGGGGGGAAGCTCCTACGAGCAGTACTTC. As protein: CASSQSLAGGSSYEQYF.